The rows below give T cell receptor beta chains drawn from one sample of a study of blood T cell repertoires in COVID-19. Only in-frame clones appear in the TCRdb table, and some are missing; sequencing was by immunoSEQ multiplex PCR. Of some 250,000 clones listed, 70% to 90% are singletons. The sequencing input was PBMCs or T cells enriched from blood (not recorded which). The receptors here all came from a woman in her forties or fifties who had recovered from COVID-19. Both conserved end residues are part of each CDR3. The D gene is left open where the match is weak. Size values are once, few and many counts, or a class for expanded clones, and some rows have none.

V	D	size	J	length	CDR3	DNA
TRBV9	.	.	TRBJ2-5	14	CASSVGRIAETQYF	TGTGCCAGCAGCGTGGGCAGGATCGCCGAGACCCAGTACTTC
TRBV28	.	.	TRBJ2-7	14	CASRVGTRTYEQYF	TGTGCCAGCAGAGTAGGTACGAGGACCTACGAGCAGTACTTC
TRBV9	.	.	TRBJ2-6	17	CASSVVEGAPGANVLTF	TGTGCCAGCAGCGTAGTGGAGGGGGCGCCTGGGGCCAACGTCCTGACTTTC
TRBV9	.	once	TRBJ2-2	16	CASSVNPAELPGELFF	TGTGCCAGCAGCGTCAACCCAGCGGAACTCCCGGGGGAGCTGTTTTTT
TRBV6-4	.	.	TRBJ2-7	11	CASSDSREQYF	TGTGCCAGCAGTGACTCGAGGGAGCAGTACTTC
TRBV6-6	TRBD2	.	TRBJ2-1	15	CASSYSSGSYNEQFF	TGTGCCAGCAGTTACTCTAGCGGGTCTTACAATGAGCAGTTCTTC
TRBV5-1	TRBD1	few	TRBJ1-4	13	CASRDSLNEKLFF	TGCGCCAGTAGGGACAGCCTTAATGAAAAACTGTTTTTT
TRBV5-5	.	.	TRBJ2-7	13	CASSLETAYEQYF	TGTGCCAGCAGCTTGGAGACAGCTTACGAGCAGTACTTC
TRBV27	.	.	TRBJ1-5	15	CASSCRRPNHQPQHF	TGTGCCAGCAGTTGCCGCAGGCCGAACCATCAGCCCCAGCATTTT
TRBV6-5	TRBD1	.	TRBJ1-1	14	CASRQFTGVDEAFF	TGTGCCAGCAGGCAATTTACAGGGGTTGATGAAGCTTTCTTT
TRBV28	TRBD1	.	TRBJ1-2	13	CASSPWTGGGYTF	TGTGCCAGCAGTCCCTGGACAGGGGGTGGCTACACCTTC
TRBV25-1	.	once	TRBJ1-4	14	CASSEQDYNEKLFF	TGTGCCAGCAGTGAACAGGATTATAATGAAAAACTGTTTTTT
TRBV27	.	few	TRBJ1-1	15	CASRSVGGGATEAFF	TGTGCCAGCAGGTCCGTCGGTGGAGGGGCCACTGAAGCTTTCTTT
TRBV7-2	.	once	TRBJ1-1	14	CASSTRVGGTEAFF	TGTGCCAGCAGCACCAGGGTGGGGGGCACTGAAGCTTTCTTT
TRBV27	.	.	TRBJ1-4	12	CASSSSNEKLFF	TGTGCCAGCAGTTCCTCTAATGAAAAACTGTTTTTT
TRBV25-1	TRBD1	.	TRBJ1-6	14	CASSGTGVGSPLHF	TGTGCCAGCAGTGGGACAGGAGTAGGGTCACCCCTCCACTTT
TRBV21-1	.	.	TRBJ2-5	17	CASSSKLKGALGGTQYF	TGTGCCAGCAGCAGCAAACTGAAGGGGGCCCTGGGGGGGACCCAGTACTTC
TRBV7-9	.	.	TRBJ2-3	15	CASSYGTGFTDTQYF	TGTGCCAGCAGCTACGGGACTGGGTTTACAGATACGCAGTATTTT
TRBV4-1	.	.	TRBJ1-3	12	CASSPAGNTIYF	TGCGCCAGCAGCCCAGCTGGAAACACCATATATTTT
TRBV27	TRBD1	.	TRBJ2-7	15	CASGISGQGAYEQYF	TGTGCCAGCGGGATATCGGGACAGGGGGCCTACGAGCAGTACTTC
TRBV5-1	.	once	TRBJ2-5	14	CASTSLEGAETQYF	TGCGCCAGCACCTCCTTGGAGGGGGCCGAGACCCAGTACTTC
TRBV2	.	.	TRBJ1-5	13	CASRDTSNQPQHF	TGTGCCAGCCGAGACACTAGCAATCAGCCCCAGCATTTT
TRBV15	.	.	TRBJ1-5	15	CATSDGTLIIQPQHF	TGTGCCACCAGCGACGGGACTCTTATCATTCAGCCCCAGCATTTT
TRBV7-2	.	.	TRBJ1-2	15	CASSLELAGGYGYTF	TGTGCCAGCAGCTTAGAGTTGGCAGGAGGCTATGGCTACACCTTC
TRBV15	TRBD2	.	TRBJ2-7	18	CATSRDLVASGSIHEQYF	TGTGCCACCAGCAGAGATCTCGTGGCTAGCGGGAGTATCCACGAGCAGTACTTC
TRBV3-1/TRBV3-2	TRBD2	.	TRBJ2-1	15	CASSQDGRAYNEQFF	TGTGCCAGCAGCCAAGACGGGAGGGCCTACAATGAGCAGTTCTTC
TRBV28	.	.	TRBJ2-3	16	CASSWGLTGSTDTQYF	TGTGCCAGCAGTTGGGGCCTGACAGGAAGCACAGATACGCAGTATTTT
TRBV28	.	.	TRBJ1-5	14	CASRTEHRGQPQHF	TGTGCCAGCAGAACAGAACATCGGGGTCAGCCCCAGCATTTT
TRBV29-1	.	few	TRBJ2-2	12	CAGREDTGELFF	TGCGCCGGGCGGGAAGACACCGGGGAGCTGTTTTTT
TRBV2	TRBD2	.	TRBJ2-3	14	CASSTSGSKDTQYF	TGTGCCAGCTCCACTAGCGGGAGTAAGGATACGCAGTATTTT
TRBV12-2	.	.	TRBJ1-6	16	CASRLDSSPYNSPLHF	TGTGCAAGTCGCTTAGACAGCTCACCTTATAATTCACCCCTCCACTTT
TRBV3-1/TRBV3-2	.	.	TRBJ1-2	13	CASSPLETDGYTF	TGTGCCAGCAGCCCACTGGAGACAGACGGCTACACCTTC
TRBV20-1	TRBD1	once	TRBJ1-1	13	CSASWQGEDEAFF	TGCAGTGCTAGTTGGCAGGGGGAGGATGAAGCTTTCTTT
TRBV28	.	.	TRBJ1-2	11	CAIASNYGYTF	TGTGCCATAGCCAGTAACTATGGCTACACCTTC
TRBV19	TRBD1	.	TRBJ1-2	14	CASKPGQSVSGYTF	TGTGCCAGTAAACCGGGACAGTCGGTTTCAGGCTACACCTTC
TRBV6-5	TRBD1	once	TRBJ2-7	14	CASRWDRRTYEQYF	TGTGCCAGCAGGTGGGACAGGCGAACCTACGAGCAGTACTTC
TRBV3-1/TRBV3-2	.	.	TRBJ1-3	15	CASSQKPGVGNTIYF	TGTGCCAGCAGCCAAAAGCCAGGGGTCGGAAACACCATATATTTT
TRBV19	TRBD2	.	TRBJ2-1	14	CASRMAGDIDEQFF	TGTGCCAGTCGTATGGCGGGAGATATTGATGAGCAGTTCTTC
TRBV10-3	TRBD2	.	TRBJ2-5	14	CAISDSAGGETQYF	TGTGCCATCAGTGATTCAGCGGGGGGGGAGACCCAGTACTTC
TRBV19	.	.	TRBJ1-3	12	CASIHSGNTIYF	TGTGCCAGTATACACTCTGGAAACACCATATATTTT
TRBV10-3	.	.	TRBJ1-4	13	CAISEQGNEKLFF	TGTGCCATCAGTGAACAGGGCAATGAAAAACTGTTTTTT
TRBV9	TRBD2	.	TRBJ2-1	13	CASSSGTSNEQFF	TGTGCCAGCAGCTCCGGGACTAGCAATGAGCAGTTCTTC
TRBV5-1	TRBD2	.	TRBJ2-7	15	CASSYSAGGPYEQYF	TGCGCCAGCAGCTATAGTGCGGGAGGGCCCTACGAGCAGTACTTC
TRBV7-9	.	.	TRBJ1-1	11	CASSGATEAFF	TGTGCCAGCAGCGGGGCCACTGAAGCTTTCTTT